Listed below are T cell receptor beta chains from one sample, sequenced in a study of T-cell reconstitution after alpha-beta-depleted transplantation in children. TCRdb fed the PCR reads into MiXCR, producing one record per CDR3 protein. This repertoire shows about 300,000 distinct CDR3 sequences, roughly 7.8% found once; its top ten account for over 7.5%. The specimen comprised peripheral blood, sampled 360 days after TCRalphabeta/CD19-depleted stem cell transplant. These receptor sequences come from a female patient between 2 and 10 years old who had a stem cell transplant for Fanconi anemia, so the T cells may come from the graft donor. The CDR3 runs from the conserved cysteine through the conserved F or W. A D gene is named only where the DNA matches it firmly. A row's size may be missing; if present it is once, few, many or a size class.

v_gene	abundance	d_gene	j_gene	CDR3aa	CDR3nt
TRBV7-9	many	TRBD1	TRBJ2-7	CASRAGTGESYEQYF	TGTGCCAGCAGGGCCGGGACAGGGGAGTCCTACGAGCAGTACTTC
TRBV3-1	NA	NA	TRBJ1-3	CASSQATPTVSGNTIYF	TGTGCCAGCAGCCAAGCGACCCCGACGGTCTCTGGAAACACCATATATTTT
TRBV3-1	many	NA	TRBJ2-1	CASSHWTIYNEQFF	TGTGCCAGCAGCCACTGGACTATTTACAATGAGCAGTTCTTC
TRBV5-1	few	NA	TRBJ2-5	CASRDSARGTQYF	TGCGCCAGCAGGGACAGCGCAAGGGGGACCCAGTACTTC
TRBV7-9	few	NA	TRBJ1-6	CASSLGTRDSPLHF	TGTGCCAGCAGCTTAGGAACTCGAGATTCCCCCCTCCACTTT
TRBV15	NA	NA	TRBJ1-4	CATSRDRGGGQAGEKLFF	TGTGCCACCAGCAGAGATCGGGGGGGTGGCCAGGCAGGGGAAAAACTGTTTTTT
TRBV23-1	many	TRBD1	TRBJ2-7	CASSQVDRGNEQYF	TGCGCCAGCAGTCAAGTGGACAGGGGGAACGAGCAGTACTTC
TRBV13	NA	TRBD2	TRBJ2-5	CASSQPGLAGPLQETQYF	TGTGCCAGCAGCCAACCGGGACTAGCGGGGCCACTCCAAGAGACCCAGTACTTC
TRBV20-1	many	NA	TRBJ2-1	CSAIRGRYSGDEQFF	TGCAGTGCTATTAGGGGGAGGTACTCGGGTGATGAGCAGTTCTTC
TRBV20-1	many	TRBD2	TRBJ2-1	CSAHLRLAVAYNEQFF	TGCAGTGCCCATTTACGTCTAGCGGTAGCCTACAATGAGCAGTTCTTC